This TCR beta chain was documented in a study of control samples from healthy donors and cancer patients. Sequenced by immunoSEQ multiplex PCR; TCRdb stores in-frame clones only, minus some. The table lists approximately 190,000 clones, over 80% of them singletons. Germline V gives CDR1 SGHRS, CDR2 YFSETQ. This CDR3 comprises 15 residues. Trimming left V 4 bases short and J 2 bases short, with 13 bases between. Material: blood. The gene calls are TRBV5-1 and TRBJ2-1; TRBD2 is a possible D gene (6 bases). This clonotype originated in a man aged 30 to 39 in good health. CDR3 coding DNA: TGCGCCAGCAGCCTAAGCGGGCCGACCTACAATGAGCAGTTCTTC. Its protein product is CASSLSGPTYNEQFF.